The 14 T cell receptor beta chains below were found in one sample sequenced in a study of cytomegalovirus exposure and HLA in healthy donors. Using immunoSEQ multiplex PCR, the repertoire was profiled, and TCRdb retains in-frame clones only, with some absent. The sample yields under 250,000 clones, over 75% seen once. Sequenced: PBMCs. These receptors all come from a man between 18 and 35 years old in good health and CMV-seropositive.

The chain has TRBV27 and TRBJ2-7; D assignment may be TRBD1 or TRBD2 (6 bases each). There are 14 residues in the CDR3. CDR1 and CDR2 (germline): MNHEY, SMNVEV (reference sequence). V gave up 8 bases and J gave up 2 bases, with 16 bases separating them. CDR3: CASFRGPPTYEQYF. CDR3 sequence (DNA): TGTGCCAGCTTTCGGGGGCCCCCTACCTACGAGCAGTACTTC.

This chain joins TRBV4-1 and TRBJ2-1; 16 bases align to TRBD2. CDR3 length: 16 residues. The germline CDR1 and CDR2 sequences are MGHRA and YSYEKL. V shed 4 bases and J 9 bases; nucleotides not matched to a gene: 6. The CDR3 reads CASSPPGTSGRVEQFF. CDR3 coding DNA: TGCGCCAGCAGCCCCCCAGGGACTAGCGGGAGGGTTGAGCAGTTCTTC.

The chain carries TRBV5-1 and TRBJ2-3; 12 bases agree with TRBD1. V gave up 0 bases and J gave up 5 bases; unmatched junction bases: 7. The CDR3 is 17 residues long. Germline loops: CDR1 SGHRS, CDR2 YFSETQ. The DNA for the CDR3 is TGCGCCAGCAGCTTGGAAGGGACAGGGGGCGCGGGAGATACGCAGTATTTT. This encodes CASSLEGTGGAGDTQYF.

The J gene is TRBJ2-1, the V gene TRBV30; tentatively, D is TRBD2 (5 bases). Trimming cost V 3 bases and J 2 bases, with 11 bases left between them. The CDR3 sequence is 14 residues long. Germline-derived CDR1 and CDR2 are GTSNPN and SVGIG (reference sequence). This CDR3 is CAWRGSGAYNEQFF. The CDR3 nucleotides read TGTGCCTGGAGGGGATCCGGGGCCTACAATGAGCAGTTCTTC.

CDR3 DNA: TGTGCCAGCAGCGGGGGGGTTAGCGGGAGGGGCGAGCAGTACTTC. As protein: CASSGGVSGRGEQYF. This chain links TRBV5-4 with TRBJ2-7; 11 bases map to TRBD2. The length of the CDR3 is 15 residues. CDR1 and CDR2 (germline): SGHNT, YYREEE (reference sequence). J gave up 6 bases and V 4 bases, and 9 bases lay outside the gene matches.

The chain carries TRBV28 and TRBJ2-7, with D perhaps matching TRBD2 (6 bases). This CDR3 spans 15 amino acids. In germline, CDR1 is MDHEN, CDR2 SYDVKM. Trimming cost V 2 bases and J 4 bases, with 15 bases left between them. DNA of the CDR3: TGTGCCAGCAGTTTAACCCCCCCTGGAGGGTACGAGCAGTACTTC. Encoded protein: CASSLTPPGGYEQYF.

J is TRBJ2-2 and V is TRBV5-1; TRBD2 matches 11 bases. The CDR3 totals 16 residues. V dropped 4 bases and J dropped 5; count of bases not matched to a gene: 7. The germline gives CDR1 SGHRS, CDR2 YFSETQ. The CDR3 nucleotides are TGCGCCAGCAGCCCGGGGGGACTAGCGGCAACCGGGGAGCTGTTTTTT. Residues: CASSPGGLAATGELFF.

The sample holds a few counts of this clone. The chain carries TRBV6-6 and TRBJ2-7, with TRBD2 identical over 8 bases. CDR1 is MNHNY and CDR2 is SVGAGI in the germline V gene (reference sequence). The V segment lost 10 bases and the J segment 2 bases; nucleotides outside the gene matches: 7. This CDR3 contains 13 residues. CDR3 coding DNA: TGTGCCAACTCCGCCGGGAGGGCCTACGAGCAGTACTTC. It encodes CANSAGRAYEQYF.

Only a few counts were recorded for this clone. Other nucleotide sequences in the sample specify the same CDR3. V and J are TRBV27 and TRBJ2-7; D is possibly TRBD1 or TRBD2 (5 bases each). The CDR3 has 14 residues. V lost 5 bases, J lost 2 bases, and 13 bases lay in between. Germline V gene sequence: CDR1 MNHEY, CDR2 SMNVEV (reference sequence). The CDR3 protein is CASSLGQGAYEQYF. CDR3 nucleotides: TGTGCCAGCAGTCTCGGGCAGGGAGCCTACGAGCAGTACTTC.

The chain is built from TRBV11-1 and TRBJ2-4, with D hard to call. The CDR3 is 14 amino acids. Germline-derived CDR1 and CDR2 are SGHAT and FQDESV (reference sequence). V dropped 0 bases and J dropped 8 bases, with 11 bases sitting between them. The CDR3 DNA sequence: TGTGCCAGCAGCTTAGCGGTGGGTGTGGACATTCAGTACTTC. It encodes CASSLAVGVDIQYF.

The rearrangement links TRBV7-2 to TRBJ1-4, with D hard to call. The ends were cut back, 1 base at V and 1 base at J, with 4 bases in the middle. The CDR3 has 14 residues. Germline CDR1 SGHTA, CDR2 FQGNSA. In DNA form, the CDR3 reads TGTGCCAGCAGCTTAGACAGAACTAATGAAAAACTGTTTTTT. This encodes CASSLDRTNEKLFF.

This clone was detected only once. This chain joins TRBV28 and TRBJ1-2; D gene ambiguous. V lost 1 base and J 4 bases, leaving 10 bases between the germline ends. The CDR3 contains 14 residues. In germline, CDR1 is MDHEN, CDR2 SYDVKM. CDR3 in amino acids: CASSLLAGVYGYTF. The CDR3 bases are TGTGCCAGCAGTTTATTGGCAGGAGTCTATGGCTACACCTTC.

The V and J genes are TRBV4-1 and TRBJ2-3, with 7 positions matching TRBD2. The CDR3 contains 16 residues. Germline V CDR1 and CDR2: MGHRA, YSYEKL. With 4 bases clipped from V and 2 bases from J, the junction kept 9 bases outside the gene matches. In DNA, the CDR3 is TGCGCCAGCAGCCCGGGGGGTAGCGGCTACACAGATACGCAGTATTTT. It yields the protein CASSPGGSGYTDTQYF.

The chain recombines TRBV7-3 with TRBJ2-1; the D gene is possibly TRBD2 (6 bases). The CDR3 is 16 residues long. V lost 2 bases to trimming and J lost 7 bases, with 18 bases between them. Germline V gene lookup returns CDR1 SGHTA and CDR2 FQGTGA. CDR3 amino acids: CASSLPGGGSMNEQFF. The CDR3 bases are TGTGCCAGCAGCTTACCCGGGGGAGGTTCGATGAATGAGCAGTTCTTC.